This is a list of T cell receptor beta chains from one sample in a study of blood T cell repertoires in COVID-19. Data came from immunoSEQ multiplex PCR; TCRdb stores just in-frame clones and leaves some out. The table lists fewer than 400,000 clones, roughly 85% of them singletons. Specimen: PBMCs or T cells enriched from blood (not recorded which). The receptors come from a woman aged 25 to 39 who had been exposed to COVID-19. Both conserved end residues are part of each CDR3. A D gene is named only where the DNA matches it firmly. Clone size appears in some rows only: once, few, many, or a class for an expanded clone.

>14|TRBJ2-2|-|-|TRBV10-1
CASSESGGSGELFF
TGCGCCAGCAGTGAGTCGGGGGGTTCCGGGGAGCTGTTTTTT
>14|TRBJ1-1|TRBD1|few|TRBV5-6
CASNRQGRNTEAFF
TGTGCCAGTAATCGACAGGGCAGGAACACTGAAGCTTTCTTT
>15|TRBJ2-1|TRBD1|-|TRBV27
CASRKGQGAYNEQFF
TGTGCCAGCAGAAAGGGACAGGGGGCCTACAATGAGCAGTTCTTC
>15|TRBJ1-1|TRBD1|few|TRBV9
CASSPQGASGTEAFF
TGTGCCAGCAGCCCCCAGGGGGCATCGGGCACTGAAGCTTTCTTT
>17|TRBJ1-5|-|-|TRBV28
CATSSYPDTFQNQPQHF
TGTGCCACTTCCTCATATCCGGACACCTTTCAGAATCAGCCCCAGCATTTT
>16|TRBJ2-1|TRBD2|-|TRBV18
CASSPPLLAGVGEQFF
TGTGCCAGCTCACCACCGTTACTAGCGGGAGTCGGGGAGCAGTTCTTC
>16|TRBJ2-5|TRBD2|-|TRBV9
CASSVASGGGVETQYF
TGTGCCAGCAGCGTAGCTAGCGGGGGGGGTGTGGAGACCCAGTACTTC
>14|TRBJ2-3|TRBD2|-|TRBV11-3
CASSPRDYTDTQYF
TGTGCCAGCAGCCCCCGGGACTACACAGATACGCAGTATTTT
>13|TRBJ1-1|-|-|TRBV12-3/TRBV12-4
CASSTTGRDEAFF
TGTGCCAGCAGTACCACAGGGCGAGACGAAGCTTTCTTT
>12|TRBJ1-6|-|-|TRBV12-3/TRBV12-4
CASSLQNSPLHF
TGTGCCAGCAGCTTACAGAATTCACCCCTCCACTTT
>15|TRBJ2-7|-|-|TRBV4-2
CASSQDYFQEGEQYF
TGTGCCAGCAGCCAAGATTATTTCCAGGAGGGCGAGCAGTACTTC
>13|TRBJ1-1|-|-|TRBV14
CASSHGAITEAFF
TGTGCCAGCAGCCATGGGGCGATCACTGAAGCTTTCTTT
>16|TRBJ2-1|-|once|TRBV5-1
CASSPTSGFVYNEQFF
TGCGCCAGCAGCCCTACATCGGGGTTTGTCTACAATGAGCAGTTCTTC
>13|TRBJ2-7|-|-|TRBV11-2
CASSLESLGEQYF
TGTGCCAGCAGCCTGGAGAGCTTGGGCGAGCAGTACTTC
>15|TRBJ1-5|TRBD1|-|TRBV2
CASSAFGQGHQPQHF
TGTGCCAGCAGTGCTTTTGGACAGGGACATCAGCCCCAGCATTTT
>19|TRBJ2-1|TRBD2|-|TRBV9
CASSVKGQLAVPPYNEQFF
TGTGCCAGCAGCGTAAAAGGGCAACTAGCGGTCCCACCGTACAATGAGCAGTTCTTC
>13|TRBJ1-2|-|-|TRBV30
CAWRPGGNYGYTF
TGTGCCTGGAGGCCGGGGGGGAACTATGGCTACACCTTC
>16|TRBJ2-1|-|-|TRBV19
CASSFQTRRGGNEQFF
TGTGCCAGTAGTTTTCAGACCCGAAGGGGGGGCAATGAGCAGTTCTTC
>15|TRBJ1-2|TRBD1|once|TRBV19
CASSFDRGRRYGYTF
TGTGCCAGTAGTTTTGACAGGGGGCGCCGCTATGGCTACACCTTC
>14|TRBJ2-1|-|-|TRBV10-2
CASDRGSSYNEQFF
TGCGCCAGCGACCGGGGGAGCTCCTACAATGAGCAGTTCTTC
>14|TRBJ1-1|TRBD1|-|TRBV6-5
CASTRQGRNTEAFF
TGTGCCAGCACCCGACAGGGGCGGAACACTGAAGCTTTCTTT
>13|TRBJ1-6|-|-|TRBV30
CAWSGSYNSPLHF
TGTGCCTGGAGTGGTAGCTATAATTCACCCCTCCACTTT
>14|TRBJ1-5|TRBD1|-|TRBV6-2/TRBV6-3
CASSYRQGDLPQHF
TGTGCCAGCAGTTACCGACAGGGAGATTTGCCCCAGCATTTT
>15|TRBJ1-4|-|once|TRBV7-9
CASSLAAGSNEKLFF
TGTGCCAGCAGCTTAGCTGCAGGGTCTAATGAAAAACTGTTTTTT